The source of this T cell receptor beta chain is a study of blood T cell repertoires in COVID-19. Turning to the study itself: Nucleic acid was either cDNA or gDNA, and it came from T cells, B-cell-depleted T cells, or PBMCs.

There are 18 residues in the CDR3. Trimming removed 4 bases from V and 2 bases from J; junction bases left unmatched: 10. Germline CDR1 reads WNHNN; CDR2 reads SYGVQD (reference sequence). In the study's own analysis: Amplified reference gene primers provided the basis for estimating nucleated cell counts. Only in-frame clones appear in the TCRdb table, and some are missing; sequencing was by immunoSEQ multiplex PCR. V and J calls and clone size are given by that table; D and trimming were obtained from the DNA. The sample includes about 82,000 clones, around 83% of them seen just once. The source of this sequence is a woman in her sixties with acute or convalescent COVID-19. The V call is TRBV10-1, the J call TRBJ2-2, with 10 bases identical to TRBD2. Sequencing used peripheral blood. This CDR3 reads CASSGELAGVSNTGELFF. As DNA, the CDR3 is TGCGCCAGCAGTGGAGAGCTAGCGGGAGTGAGCAACACCGGGGAGCTGTTTTTT.